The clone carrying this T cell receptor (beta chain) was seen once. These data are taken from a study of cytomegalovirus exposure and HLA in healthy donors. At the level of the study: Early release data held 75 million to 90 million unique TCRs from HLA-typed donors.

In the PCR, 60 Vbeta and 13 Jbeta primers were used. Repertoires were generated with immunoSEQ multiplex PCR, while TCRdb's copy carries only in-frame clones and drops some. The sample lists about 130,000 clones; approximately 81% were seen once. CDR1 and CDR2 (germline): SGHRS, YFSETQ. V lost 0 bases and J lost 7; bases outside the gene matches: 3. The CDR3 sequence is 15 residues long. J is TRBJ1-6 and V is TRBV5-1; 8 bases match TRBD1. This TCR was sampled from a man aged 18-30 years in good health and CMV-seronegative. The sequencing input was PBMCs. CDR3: CASSLETGENSPLHF. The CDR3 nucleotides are TGCGCCAGCAGCTTGGAGACAGGGGAGAATTCACCCCTCCACTTT.